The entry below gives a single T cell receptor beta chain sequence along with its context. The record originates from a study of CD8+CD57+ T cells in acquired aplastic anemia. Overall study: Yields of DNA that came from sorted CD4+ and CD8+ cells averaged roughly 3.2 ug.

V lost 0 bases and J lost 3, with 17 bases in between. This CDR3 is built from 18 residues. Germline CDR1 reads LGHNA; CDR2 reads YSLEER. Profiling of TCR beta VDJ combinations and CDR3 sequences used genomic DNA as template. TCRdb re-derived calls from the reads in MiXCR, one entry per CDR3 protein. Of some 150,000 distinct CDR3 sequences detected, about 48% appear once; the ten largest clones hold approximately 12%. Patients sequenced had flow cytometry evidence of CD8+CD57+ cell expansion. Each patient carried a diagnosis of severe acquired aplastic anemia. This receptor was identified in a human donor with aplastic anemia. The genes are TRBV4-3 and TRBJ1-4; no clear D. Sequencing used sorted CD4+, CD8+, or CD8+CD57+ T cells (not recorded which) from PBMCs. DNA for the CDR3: TGCGCCAGCAGCCAAGATCCATTCTCTATTTTTTCTAATGAAAAACTGTTTTTT. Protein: CASSQDPFSIFSNEKLFF.